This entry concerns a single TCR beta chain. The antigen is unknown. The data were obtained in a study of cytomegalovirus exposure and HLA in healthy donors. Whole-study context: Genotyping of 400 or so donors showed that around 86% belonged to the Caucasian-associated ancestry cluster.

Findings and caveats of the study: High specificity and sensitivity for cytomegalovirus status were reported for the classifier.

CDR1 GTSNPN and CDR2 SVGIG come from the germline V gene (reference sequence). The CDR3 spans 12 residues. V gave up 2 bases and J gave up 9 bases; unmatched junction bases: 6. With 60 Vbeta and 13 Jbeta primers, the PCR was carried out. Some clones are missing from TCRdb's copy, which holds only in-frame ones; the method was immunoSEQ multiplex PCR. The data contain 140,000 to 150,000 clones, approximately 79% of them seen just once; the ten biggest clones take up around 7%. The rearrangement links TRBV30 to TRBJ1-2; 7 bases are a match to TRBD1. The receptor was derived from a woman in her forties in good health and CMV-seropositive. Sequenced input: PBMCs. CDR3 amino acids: CAWSLNRGSYTF. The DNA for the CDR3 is TGTGCCTGGAGTCTAAACAGGGGAAGCTACACCTTC.